Ten or more counts support the clone carrying this TCR beta chain. What it recognizes is unknown. This CDR3 is built from 15 residues. The germline V and J ends were trimmed by 3 bases and 3 bases, with 12 bases remaining between them. Per germline, CDR1 SGHRS and CDR2 YFSETQ. This record comes from a study of early T cells in non-severe SARS-CoV-2 infection. Whole-study results and caveats: A preference for anti-spike CD8 responses marked VDJdb matching, which missed private and CD4 specificities.

Researchers attached unique molecular identifiers to individual cDNA molecules. TCRdb itself ran the 5' RACE reads through MiXCR, one entry per CDR3 protein. The data hold over 85,000 distinct CDR3 sequences, with around 12% observed a single time. The sequencing used whole blood, collected at baseline. The chain recombines TRBV5-1 with TRBJ2-2; D unclear. This sequence originates from an adult who was a healthcare worker with PCR-confirmed SARS-CoV-2 infection or an uninfected control (not recorded which). CDR3: CASSSDGRYTGELFF. CDR3 nucleotide sequence: TGCGCCAGCAGCTCCGACGGAAGATACACCGGGGAGCTGTTTTTT.